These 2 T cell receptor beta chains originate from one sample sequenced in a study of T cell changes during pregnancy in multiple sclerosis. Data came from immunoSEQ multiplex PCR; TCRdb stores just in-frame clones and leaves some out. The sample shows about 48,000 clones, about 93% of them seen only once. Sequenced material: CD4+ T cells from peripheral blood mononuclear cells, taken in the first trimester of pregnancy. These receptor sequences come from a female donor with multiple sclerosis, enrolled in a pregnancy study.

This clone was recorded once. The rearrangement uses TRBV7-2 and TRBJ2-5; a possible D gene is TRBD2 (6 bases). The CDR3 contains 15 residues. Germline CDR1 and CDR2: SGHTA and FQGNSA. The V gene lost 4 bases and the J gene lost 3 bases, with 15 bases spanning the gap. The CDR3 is CASSWRVAAEETQYF. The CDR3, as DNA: TGTGCCAGCAGCTGGCGGGTAGCGGCAGAAGAGACCCAGTACTTC.

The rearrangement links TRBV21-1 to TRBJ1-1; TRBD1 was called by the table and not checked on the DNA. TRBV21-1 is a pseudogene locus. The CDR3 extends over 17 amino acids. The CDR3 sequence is CASSKGGAGGICTEAFF. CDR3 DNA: TGTGCCAGCAGCAAAGGCGGGGCAGGGGGCATCTGCACTGAAGCTTTCTTT.